This entry concerns a single TCR beta chain. This sample is drawn from a study of glioma-infiltrating T cells after dendritic cell vaccination. Across the whole study: Patients had newly diagnosed or recurrent glioblastoma and received dendritic cell vaccines. The vaccine used monocyte-derived dendritic cells pulsed overnight with autologous tumor lysate.

Described time point: after dendritic cell vaccination, including at tumor progression/relapse. Patients had residual fresh-frozen tumor tissue and more than two years of survival data. The CDR3 loop spans 15 amino acids. The germline V gene has CDR1 LNHDA and CDR2 SQIVND (reference sequence). Trimming shortened V by 3 bases and J by 4 bases, and 13 bases separated the two germline ends. Amplification used 60 V beta primers and 13 J beta primers. Repertoires were generated with immunoSEQ multiplex PCR, while TCRdb's copy carries only in-frame clones and drops some. The sample consists of about 50,000 clones, approximately 90% of them appearing once.

The source material was blood, sampled after dendritic cell vaccination. The clonotype originates from a human donor with glioblastoma. The chain employs TRBV19 and TRBJ1-5, with D perhaps matching TRBD1 (5 bases). The CDR3 loop reads CASSITAGLNQPQHF. The DNA for the CDR3 is TGTGCCAGTAGTATTACGGCAGGGCTAAATCAGCCCCAGCATTTT.